This TCR beta chain is drawn from a study of CD8+CD57+ T cells in acquired aplastic anemia. Regarding this clonotype: Antigen specificity is unknown. The junction differs from germline at one of its ends, possibly a read error.

Regarding the study as a whole: Patients were compared with controls for CD8+ Simpson's diversity, and no significant difference emerged.

The V gene's germline CDR1 is WNHNN and CDR2 SYGVQD (reference sequence). The CDR3 has 13 amino acids. An expansion of CD8+CD57+ cells by flow cytometry had been shown in patients chosen for sequencing. TCR beta VDJ and CDR3 were profiled, and genomic DNA was the template. TCRdb independently ran MiXCR on the reads; one entry per CDR3 protein. The sample lists fewer than 200,000 distinct CDR3 sequences, about half seen once, with approximately 12% in the top ten. This receptor was identified in a human donor with aplastic anemia. The specimen was sorted CD4+, CD8+, or CD8+CD57+ T cells (not recorded which) from PBMCs. J is TRBJ2-6 and V is TRBV10-1, with a possible D match to TRBD1 (6 bases). The CDR3 DNA sequence: TGCGCCAGCAGTGAGTCCCAGGGGTACACTGAAGCTTTC. This sequence encodes CASSESQGYTEAF.